The 31 T cell receptor beta chains listed next were all sequenced from one sample in a study of blood T cell repertoires in COVID-19. The assay was immunoSEQ multiplex PCR, and TCRdb's table has in-frame clones only and misses some. The sample carries more than 110,000 clones, approximately 80% recorded once. Sample: peripheral blood. These receptors were taken from a human donor in a cohort sampled during active COVID-19.

Here the CDR3 reads CASSLGRENTGELFF. Here the CDR3 DNA reads TGCGCCAGCAGCTTGGGCAGGGAGAACACCGGGGAGCTGTTTTTT. The chain is built from TRBV5-1 and TRBJ2-2, with D maybe TRBD1 (5 bases). V was pared by 0 bases and J by 1 base, with 7 bases between. Germline CDR1 is SGHRS and CDR2 is YFSETQ. The CDR3 totals 15 residues.

The chain recombines TRBV6-2 or TRBV6-3 with TRBJ1-1; 7 bases are a match to TRBD1. The junction had 5 bases not matched to a gene; V was cut back by 3 bases and J by 4 bases. Germline V gives CDR1 MNHEY, CDR2 SVGEGT. CDR3 length: 14 amino acids. CDR3 sequence: CASSYAPGGTEAFF. DNA of the CDR3: TGTGCCAGCAGTTATGCCCCAGGGGGCACTGAAGCTTTCTTT.

This chain joins TRBV7-3 and TRBJ1-1; D not resolved. V gave up 1 base and J gave up 4 bases, with 19 bases separating them. This CDR3 is 17 amino acids long. Germline V gives CDR1 SGHTA, CDR2 FQGTGA. CDR3 in amino acids: CASSLRPVLGRGTEAFF. CDR3 bases: TGTGCCAGCAGCTTAAGGCCAGTATTAGGCCGGGGCACTGAAGCTTTCTTT.

The chain employs TRBV19 and TRBJ2-1; 9 bases map to TRBD1. The CDR3 contains 14 residues. The ends lost 6 bases at V and 6 bases at J; junction bases unmatched: 6. The germline gives CDR1 LNHDA, CDR2 SQIVND (reference sequence). The CDR3 spells CASSRDRVRNEQFF. The CDR3 DNA reads TGTGCCAGTAGCCGGGACAGGGTTCGCAATGAGCAGTTCTTC. Together with reference TRBV19 and TRBJ2-1, the CDR3 gives the full variable domain: DGGITQSPKYLFRKEGQNVTLSCEQNLNHDAMYWYRQDPGQGLRLIYYSQIVNDFQKGDIAEGYSVSREKKESFPLTVTSAQKNPTAFYLCASSRDRVRNEQFFGPGTRLTVL.

This chain joins TRBV6-6 and TRBJ1-2, with TRBD1 as a possible D gene (5 bases). Germline assignment: CDR1 MNHNY and CDR2 SVGAGI (reference sequence). The CDR3 is 10 residues long. The CDR3 is CASQGYGYTF. In nucleotides, the CDR3 is TGTGCATCCCAGGGCTATGGCTACACCTTC.

The gene calls are TRBV10-3 and TRBJ2-1; 12 bases are shared with TRBD2. This CDR3 is 17 amino acids long. Germline V gene data show CDR1 as ENHRY and CDR2 as SYGVKD. The junction had 12 bases not matched to a gene; V was cut back by 5 bases and J by 7 bases. CDR3 nucleotide sequence: TGTGCCATCAGTCTCCGGGGCAAACTAGCGGGAGGTAATGAGCAGTTCTTC. Its translation is CAISLRGKLAGGNEQFF.

Here the CDR3 reads CASSLGTPSNSPLHF. CDR3 DNA: TGTGCCAGCAGCTTAGGGACACCGTCAAATTCACCCCTCCACTTT. This chain connects TRBV5-4 to TRBJ1-6, with a possible D match to TRBD1 (6 bases). Germline lookup yields CDR1 SGHNT and CDR2 YYREEE (reference sequence). This CDR3 is built from 15 residues. Between the trimmed V and J ends, which lost 2 bases and 7 bases, there was a span of 13 bases. Together with reference TRBV5-4 and TRBJ1-6, the CDR3 gives the full variable domain: ETGVTQSPTHLIKTRGQQVTLRCSSQSGHNTVSWYQQALGQGPQFIFQYYREEENGRGNFPPRFSGLQFPNYSSELNVNALELDDSALYLCASSLGTPSNSPLHFGNGTRLTVT.

With regard to this clone: Other DNA sequences of this sample code for an identical CDR3. The chain uses TRBV15 and TRBJ2-7, with 7 bases matching TRBD1. Unmatched junction bases numbered 10, after V lost 1 base and J lost 4 bases. The germline V gene has CDR1 LNHNV and CDR2 YYDKDF (reference sequence). This CDR3 contains 16 residues. The CDR3 sequence: CATSRADRARGYEQYF. The DNA for the CDR3 is TGTGCCACCAGCAGAGCCGACAGGGCCAGAGGATACGAGCAGTACTTC.

The chain has TRBV2 and TRBJ2-1; 11 bases align to TRBD2. J gave up 6 bases and V 5 bases, and 12 bases lay outside the gene matches. Germline V gives CDR1 SNHLY, CDR2 FYNNEI. This CDR3 contains 17 residues. CDR3 DNA sequence: TGTGCCAGCAGTTACCGGAAACTAGCGGGGGCGTCCAATGAGCAGTTCTTC. It is translated as CASSYRKLAGASNEQFF.

The chain carries TRBV30 and TRBJ1-3, with TRBD1 matching over 10 bases. Germline CDR1 and CDR2: GTSNPN and SVGIG (reference sequence). CDR3 length equals 19 residues. With 3 bases clipped from V and 4 bases from J, the junction kept 18 bases outside the gene matches. The CDR3 DNA sequence: TGTGCCTGGAGGACGGGACAGGGGAAGACCATTTGGAGCGGAAACACCATATATTTT. Protein: CAWRTGQGKTIWSGNTIYF.

The V and J genes are TRBV28 and TRBJ1-4, with TRBD1 matching 7 bases. With V trimmed by 6 bases and J by 5 bases, 6 bases remained unmatched. The germline CDR1 and CDR2 sequences are MDHEN and SYDVKM. The CDR3 contains 14 residues. CDR3 loop: CASRSGTANEKLFF. The CDR3 bases are TGTGCCAGCAGGTCCGGGACAGCAAATGAAAAACTGTTTTTT.

This clone was recorded once. The chain couples TRBV9 to TRBJ2-2; 7 bases fit TRBD2. The CDR3 has 15 residues. CDR1 is SGDLS and CDR2 is YYNGEE in the germline V gene. With V trimmed by 0 bases and J by 6 bases, 5 bases remained unmatched. CDR3 sequence reads: CASSVVGGGAGELFF. In DNA, the CDR3 is TGTGCCAGCAGCGTAGTCGGGGGAGGGGCCGGGGAGCTGTTTTTT.

This clone was detected only a few times. The chain combines TRBV11-3 with TRBJ2-3, with D maybe TRBD1 (5 bases). This CDR3 is 15 amino acids long. V lost 1 base, J lost 1 base, and 9 bases lay in between. The germline CDR1 and CDR2 sequences are SGHNT and YENEEA. CDR3 bases: TGTGCCAGCAGCTTAGGGGGCGTCGGCACAGATACGCAGTATTTT. This encodes CASSLGGVGTDTQYF.

This clone was counted a few times. This rearrangement joins TRBV24-1 to TRBJ1-5, with a possible D match to TRBD1 (6 bases). V was trimmed by 2 bases and J by 2 bases, leaving 15 bases between them. Germline-derived CDR1 and CDR2 are KGHDR and SFDVKD. CDR3 length: 17 amino acids. Here the CDR3 reads CATSDSRDTPGNQPQHF. CDR3 coding DNA: TGTGCCACCAGTGATTCCAGGGACACCCCAGGCAATCAGCCCCAGCATTTT.

This sequence joins TRBV10-3 and TRBJ2-1; TRBD1 agrees at 11 bases. V was clipped by 7 bases and J by 8 bases; unmatched bases: 4. The CDR3 has 13 residues. Looked up from germline, CDR1 is ENHRY and CDR2 is SYGVKD. The CDR3 loop is CAIKGQGGHEQFF. CDR3 nucleotide sequence: TGTGCCATCAAGGGACAGGGGGGACATGAGCAGTTCTTC.

This rearrangement joins TRBV5-1 to TRBJ2-7; 7 bases map to TRBD1. CDR3 size: 15 residues. CDR1 SGHRS and CDR2 YFSETQ come from the germline V gene. With V trimmed by 4 bases and J by 1 base, 8 bases remained unmatched. This CDR3 is CASSTQGVRSYEQYF. The CDR3 nucleotides are TGCGCCAGCAGCACCCAGGGGGTGAGGTCCTACGAGCAGTACTTC.

The gene calls are TRBV11-3 and TRBJ2-3; TRBD2 matches 12 bases. The CDR3 covers 17 residues. Per the germline V gene, CDR1 is SGHNT and CDR2 is YENEEA. The V gene end was trimmed by 1 base and the J gene end by 4 bases; junction bases not matched to a gene: 6. In nucleotides, the CDR3 is TGTGCCAGCAGCTTAGGGCCTAGCGGGGGGGCCCCAGATACGCAGTATTTT. It is translated as CASSLGPSGGAPDTQYF.

V is TRBV15 and J is TRBJ1-2; the match to TRBD1 covers 9 bases. The CDR3 runs 15 residues. CDR1 and CDR2 from the germline V gene are LNHNV and YYDKDF (reference sequence). V was clipped by 5 bases and J by 4 bases; unmatched bases: 8. CDR3 sequence: CATSPRTGAIYGYTF. DNA for the CDR3: TGTGCCACCAGCCCAAGGACAGGGGCGATCTATGGCTACACCTTC. The whole variable domain, remainder taken from reference TRBV15 and TRBJ1-2, is DAMVIQNPRYQVTQFGKPVTLSCSQTLNHNVMYWYQQKSSQAPKLLFHYYDKDFNNEADTPDNFQSRRPNTSFCFLDIRSPGLGDTAMYLCATSPRTGAIYGYTFGSGTRLTVV.

The chain recombines TRBV14 with TRBJ2-7, with D possibly TRBD1 on 6 matching bases. This CDR3 has 15 residues. Germline assignment: CDR1 SGHDN and CDR2 FVKESK. With 6 bases removed from V and 3 bases from J, the gap between germline ends came to 18 bases. The CDR3 nucleotides read TGTGCCAGCAGATCGTCCGGGACAAACTACTACGAGCAGTACTTC. Translating gives CASRSSGTNYYEQYF.

In this sample, this clone turned up a few times. The chain employs TRBV10-3 and TRBJ1-6, with 7 bases that match TRBD1. This CDR3 spans 14 amino acids. Germline values: CDR1 ENHRY, CDR2 SYGVKD. The V and J ends lost 6 bases and 10 bases, in that order; junction bases with no gene match: 9. This CDR3 reads CAIRRQGGNSPLHF. CDR3 DNA sequence: TGTGCCATCAGGAGACAGGGAGGAAACTCACCCCTCCACTTT.

This chain uses TRBV30 with TRBJ1-5; TRBD1 might be the D (6 bases). V was shortened by 4 bases and J by 3 bases, with 16 bases between the two germline ends. This CDR3 region has 15 residues. Germline CDR1 is GTSNPN and CDR2 is SVGIG (reference sequence). CDR3 protein: CAWKPISGVNQPQHF. For the CDR3, the DNA is TGTGCCTGGAAACCTATATCAGGGGTCAATCAGCCCCAGCATTTT.

The chain couples TRBV5-6 to TRBJ2-7; D gene ambiguous. The V gene's germline CDR1 is SGHDT and CDR2 YYEEEE. V was clipped by 4 bases and J by 0 bases, with 11 bases between them. This CDR3 is 14 amino acids long. CDR3 sequence: CASSVVGASYEQYF. In nucleotides, the CDR3 is TGTGCCAGCAGCGTAGTGGGCGCCTCCTACGAGCAGTACTTC.

CDR3 protein: CASSQSGGEARTQYF. CDR3 nucleotides: TGTGCCAGCAGCCAGAGCGGGGGAGAGGCCCGAACCCAGTACTTC. V is TRBV3-1 (or the pseudogene TRBV3-2) and J is TRBJ2-5, with 8 positions matching TRBD2. The CDR3 contains 15 residues. Germline V gene sequence: CDR1 LGHDT, CDR2 YNNKEL (reference sequence). Losses at the gene ends were 3 bases for V and 8 bases for J; bases not matched to a gene: 11.

This rearrangement joins TRBV9 to TRBJ1-1, with D hard to call. This CDR3 region has 15 residues. Germline CDR1 SGDLS, CDR2 YYNGEE. Trimming pared 0 bases from V and 2 bases from J, leaving 11 bases between. CDR3 residues: CASSVVDGLNTEAFF. The CDR3 coding sequence is TGTGCCAGCAGCGTAGTAGACGGACTTAACACTGAAGCTTTCTTT.

In its sample, this clone was seen once. V is TRBV12-3 or TRBV12-4 and J is TRBJ1-2, with 7 bases lining up with TRBD1. This CDR3 is built from 12 residues. The V gene end was trimmed by 6 bases and the J gene end by 8 bases; junction bases not matched to a gene: 6. CDR3 DNA sequence: TGTGCCAGCAGACGACAGGGCAGCGGCTACACCTTC. This sequence encodes CASRRQGSGYTF.

CDR3 nucleotide sequence: TGTGCCACCTCTAGCGGGGGGGCAATATCGGAGACCCAGTACTTC. As protein: CATSSGGAISETQYF. The rearrangement uses TRBV19 and TRBJ2-5, with 12 bases lining up with TRBD2. CDR3 size: 15 residues. The trim removed 10 bases at V and 5 bases at J, leaving 11 bases unmatched. Germline-derived CDR1 and CDR2 are LNHDA and SQIVND (reference sequence).

The rearrangement joins TRBV10-1 to TRBJ2-7; D call uncertain. V dropped 2 bases and J dropped 4 bases, with 15 bases sitting between them. The CDR3 length is 15 residues. Germline V CDR1 and CDR2: WNHNN, SYGVQD (reference sequence). Here the CDR3 reads CASSELDLGWYEQYF. CDR3 sequence (DNA): TGCGCCAGCAGTGAGCTTGACTTAGGTTGGTACGAGCAGTACTTC.

This clone was picked up one time. The chain couples TRBV29-1 to TRBJ1-1; TRBD1 might be the D (6 bases). Germline CDR1 is SQVTM and CDR2 is ANQGSEA. This CDR3 spans 13 amino acids. V was clipped by 5 bases and J by 5 bases, with 15 bases between them. The CDR3 region is CSVRGGVQTEAFF. The CDR3 DNA reads TGCAGCGTTAGGGGGGGGGTACAAACTGAAGCTTTCTTT.

This sequence joins TRBV7-8 and TRBJ1-6; tentatively, D is TRBD1 (6 bases). The germline gives CDR1 SGHVS, CDR2 FQNEAQ. Trimming removed 3 bases at V and 4 bases at J, with 13 bases between. The CDR3 runs 16 residues. The CDR3 is CASSLATGNYNSPLHF. CDR3 coding DNA: TGTGCCAGCAGCTTGGCAACAGGGAATTATAATTCACCCCTCCACTTT.

The rearrangement uses TRBV11-2 and TRBJ2-3; unclear D gene. The CDR3 extends over 14 amino acids. V lost 1 base and J 2 bases, leaving 7 bases between the germline ends. The germline V gene has CDR1 SGHAT and CDR2 FQNNGV. CDR3 nucleotide sequence: TGTGCCAGCAGCTTAGTACATACCACAGATACGCAGTATTTT. Translated: CASSLVHTTDTQYF.

In this sample, this clone turned up once. This chain links TRBV5-1 with TRBJ2-1; TRBD2 matches at 10 bases. The CDR3 runs to 17 residues. CDR1 and CDR2 from the germline V gene are SGHRS and YFSETQ. Losses at the gene ends were 4 bases for V and 1 base for J; bases not matched to a gene: 8. The CDR3 region has the DNA TGCGCCAGCAGCCTCAGCGGGGGGGCCTCTTCCTACAATGAGCAGTTCTTC. As protein: CASSLSGGASSYNEQFF.